These 12 T cell receptor beta chains were sequenced from one sample in a study of T-cell memory formation after mild COVID-19. One entry per CDR3 protein, called by TCRdb with MiXCR from the 5' RACE reads. This sample has fewer than 350,000 distinct CDR3 sequences, with 15% to 20% found just once. The sequenced sample consisted of PBMCs or a T cell subset sorted from them (not recorded which). These receptors all stem from a man between 18 and 35 years old who had mild COVID-19 (a few samples of this study predate the infection). Cell type and time point are not known.

The chain combines TRBV3-1 with TRBJ2-5; no clear D gene. This CDR3 is built from 14 residues. Per the germline V gene, CDR1 is LGHDT and CDR2 is YNNKEL (reference sequence). The V gene lost 4 bases and the J gene lost 2 bases, with 11 bases spanning the gap. The CDR3 here is CASSRRDFQETQYF. The CDR3 DNA reads TGTGCCAGCAGCCGCAGAGACTTTCAAGAGACCCAGTACTTC.

This clonotype was detected only a few times. The genes are TRBV10-1 and TRBJ2-7, with D perhaps matching TRBD1 (5 bases). V shed 9 bases and J shed 6 bases, with 6 bases lying between them. Germline V CDR1 and CDR2: WNHNN, SYGVQD (reference sequence). CDR3 length: 9 amino acids. Here the CDR3 DNA reads TGCGCCAGAGGGGTCGAGCAGTACGTC. It codes for CARGVEQYV.

A remark on this clonotype: A read error is likely, as this CDR3 ends without the conserved phenylalanine or tryptophan. It is unclear where the CDR3 begins or ends on the DNA, so no DNA is shown, and the CDR3 is as TCRdb lists it. V is TRBV6-2 or TRBV6-3 and J is TRBJ1-5. Germline values: CDR1 MNHEY, CDR2 SVGEGT. The CDR3 is made up of 13 amino acids, end residues included. This CDR3 reads CASSWDPSREVAV.

This clonotype was detected only a few times. This chain connects TRBV7-2 to TRBJ2-2; D is ambiguous. V gave up 3 bases and J gave up 1 base, with 9 bases separating them. Germline V gene lookup returns CDR1 SGHTA and CDR2 FQGNSA. The CDR3 consists of 15 residues. In nucleotides, the CDR3 is TGTGCCAGCAGCTTCGACTCCCAGAACACCGGGGAGCTGTTTTTT. Protein product: CASSFDSQNTGELFF.

This clonotype was observed a few times. This chain links TRBV5-1 with TRBJ2-1; TRBD1 agrees at 9 bases. The germline gives CDR1 SGHRS, CDR2 YFSETQ. V was pared by 2 bases and J by 9 bases, with 9 bases of the junction left unmatched. The CDR3 extends over 15 amino acids. CDR3 amino acids: CASSFPDRGITEQFF. The CDR3 nucleotides read TGCGCCAGCAGCTTCCCGGACAGGGGAATAACTGAGCAGTTCTTC.

This sequence joins TRBV27 and TRBJ2-3, with 8 bases identical to TRBD1. CDR3 length: 16 residues. Germline assignment: CDR1 MNHEY and CDR2 SMNVEV (reference sequence). Losses at the gene ends were 4 bases for V and 2 bases for J; bases not matched to a gene: 8. The CDR3 region has the DNA TGTGCCAGCAGTTCCCGCCAGGACAGGGTCACAGATACGCAGTATTTT. Translation: CASSSRQDRVTDTQYF.

This clonotype was counted at least ten times. The chain carries TRBV5-1 and TRBJ2-3; the D gene is possibly TRBD1 (5 bases). The CDR3 consists of 16 residues. Between the trimmed V and J ends, which lost 4 bases and 6 bases, there was a span of 21 bases. Germline V CDR1 and CDR2: SGHRS, YFSETQ. Written as DNA, the CDR3 is TGCGCCAGCAGCACTCTGACAGCCCTTACCGCGGATACGCAGTATTTT. It translates to CASSTLTALTADTQYF. The entire variable domain, with the rest obtained from reference TRBV5-1 and TRBJ2-3, is as follows: KAGVTQTPRYLIKTRGQQVTLSCSPISGHRSVSWYQQTPGQGLQFLFEYFSETQRNKGNFPGRFSGRQFSNSRSEMNVSTLELGDSALYLCASSTLTALTADTQYFGPGTRLTVL.

The chain uses TRBV10-3 and TRBJ1-2, with 7 bases that match TRBD1. There are 15 residues in the CDR3. Germline CDR1 and CDR2: ENHRY and SYGVKD. The J segment lost 3 bases and the V segment lost 2 bases, leaving 6 bases of the junction unmatched. The CDR3: CAISERGGGYYGYTF. The CDR3 nucleotides are TGTGCCATCAGTGAGCGGGGAGGGGGCTACTATGGCTACACCTTC.

This clonotype was picked up many times. The chain couples TRBV25-1 to TRBJ1-1; 7 bases are shared with TRBD1. Germline CDR1 and CDR2: MGHDK and SYGVNS. This CDR3 contains 13 residues. After removal of 10 bases from V and 0 bases from J, the junction contained 5 bases not matched to a gene. The CDR3 is CAITGALNTEAFF. DNA for the CDR3: TGTGCCATAACAGGGGCCTTGAACACTGAAGCTTTCTTT.

This clonotype was seen a handful of times. J is TRBJ2-7 and V is TRBV6-5; 9 bases fit TRBD1. Germline CDR1 reads MNHEY; CDR2 reads SVGAGI. Trimming at V came to 4 bases and at J to 4 bases, leaving 23 bases not matched to a gene. This CDR3 has 20 amino acids. CDR3 sequence (DNA): TGTGCCAGCAGTTGCCGGGACAGGGCTCTCGCGGGGAAACCCTCTTACGAGCAGTACGTC. As protein: CASSCRDRALAGKPSYEQYV.

This clonotype appeared a few times. The rearrangement joins TRBV9 to TRBJ2-3, with 14 bases fitting TRBD2. V was pared by 0 bases and J by 5 bases, with 5 bases of the junction left unmatched. Germline-derived CDR1 and CDR2 are SGDLS and YYNGEE. The CDR3 extends over 17 amino acids. CDR3 sequence (DNA): TGTGCCAGCAGCGTAGTGGGACTAGCGGGGGCCGTAGATACGCAGTATTTT. It specifies CASSVVGLAGAVDTQYF.

Only a few counts were recorded for this clonotype. V gene TRBV7-9 combines with J gene TRBJ2-5; TRBD2 is a possible D gene (5 bases). CDR1 is SEHNR and CDR2 is FQNEAQ in the germline V gene (reference sequence). CDR3 size: 16 residues. V lost 0 bases and J 4 bases, leaving 15 bases between the germline ends. CDR3 in amino acids: CASSLAEASFGETQYF. CDR3 DNA sequence: TGTGCCAGCAGCTTAGCCGAGGCTAGCTTCGGAGAGACCCAGTACTTC.